In this sample, the clone carrying this T cell receptor beta chain turned up a few times. Its antigen is still unknown. The data derive from a study of T cell responses to AZD1222 COVID-19 vaccine. Germline CDR1 MNHEY, CDR2 SVGAGI. CDR3 length: 12 amino acids. V lost 4 bases, J lost 10 bases, and 8 bases lay in between. Study-wide findings and caveats: The sample set comprised mostly white British donors with more females, and clonal diversity was possibly underestimated. Spike-spanning, vaccine-associated CD4 TCRs were dominant at 160-218 and 743-854. Close to half of all spike-specific TCRs reportedly target regions of the variants that are unmutated.

Only in-frame clones appear in the TCRdb table, and some are missing; sequencing was by immunoSEQ multiplex PCR. The repertoire includes more than 110,000 clones, roughly 90% of them detected once, and 2.8% sits in the top ten. This chain links TRBV6-5 with TRBJ1-6; D perhaps matches TRBD1 (5 bases). The sequence was collected from an adult in good health. The sequenced sample was peripheral blood, obtained on day 0 of AZD1222 vaccination. CDR3 nucleotide sequence: TGTGCCAGCAGTTCCCAGGGCTCACCCCTCCACTTT. This sequence encodes CASSSQGSPLHF.